The clone carrying this TCR beta chain has ten or more counts. Its antigen is unidentified. Unmatched junction bases numbered 2, after V lost 0 bases and J lost 0 bases. This CDR3 spans 16 amino acids. CDR1 LGHNA and CDR2 YSLEER come from the germline V gene. This sample is drawn from a study of T-cell reconstitution after alpha-beta-depleted transplantation in children. Study-level findings and limits: One year post-transplant, T-cell counts and diversity were largely derived from T cells produced anew. Day-60 TCRbeta diversity that was high in some patients was derived from surviving recipient T cells and thymic progenitors. Alpha-beta T cells about two months after transplant reportedly derived from several hundred expanded graft clones.

Unique molecular identifiers were used in preparing the TCRbeta library. TCRdb ran MiXCR on the PCR reads and lists one entry per CDR3 protein. The sample lists 480,000 or so distinct CDR3 sequences, about 10% occurring once. The TCR originated in a child younger than 10 with inherited bone marrow failure, due to receive a stem cell transplant. This specimen was PBMCs, taken before TCRalphabeta/CD19-depleted stem cell transplant. The chain uses TRBV4-3 and TRBJ2-7; TRBD2 matches 10 bases. The CDR3 is CASSQEASGGSYEQYF. For the CDR3, the DNA is TGCGCCAGCAGCCAAGAGGCTAGCGGGGGCTCCTACGAGCAGTACTTC.